This T cell receptor (beta chain) was obtained from a study of blood T cell repertoires in COVID-19. Looking at the study overall: Some COVID-19 samples were acute and others convalescent; all came from the United States, Italy and Spain.

The length of the CDR3 is 14 residues. CDR1 is SGHTA, CDR2 FQGNSA, per germline. V was cut by 1 base and J by 2 bases, with 9 bases left in between. Authors' analysis steps: Cell counts per sample came from amplifying reference gene primers. Assay used: immunoSEQ multiplex PCR; TCRdb lists only in-frame clones, some missing. Clonal size and the V and J genes are those of that table, whereas D and trimming came from the DNA. The sample shows roughly 250,000 clones, roughly 84% of them seen only once. This rearrangement joins TRBV7-2 to TRBJ2-7; D unclear. Sequencing was performed on peripheral blood. The source of this sequence is a woman aged 45-59 years with acute or convalescent COVID-19. The CDR3: CASSLVPETYEQYF. The CDR3 DNA is TGTGCCAGCAGCTTAGTTCCGGAGACCTACGAGCAGTACTTC.